This TCR beta chain was retrieved from a study of CD8+ T cells in alopecia areata. Looking at the study overall: Patients remained on tofacitinib for 6 to 18 months and then went 6 months without it.

Indicated treatment: oral pan-JAK inhibitor, 5-10 mg twice daily. Extraction and reverse transcription of RNA yielded cDNA as the sequencing template. Using immunoSEQ multiplex PCR, the repertoire was profiled, and TCRdb retains in-frame clones only, with some absent. Of about 270,000 clones listed, over 45% are singletons. From germline, CDR1 is LGHNA and CDR2 YSLEER. This CDR3 region has 16 residues. The ends were cut back, 1 base at V and 4 bases at J, with 14 bases in the middle. The TCR sequence derives from a human donor with alopecia areata. The chain combines TRBV4-3 with TRBJ2-1, with TRBD2 as a possible D gene (6 bases). The source material was CD4+ T cells sorted from blood, sampled around week 54, from a patient treated with tofacitinib. CDR3 in amino acids: CASSQVWLAFYNEQFF. In nucleotides, the CDR3 is TGCGCCAGCAGCCAAGTCTGGCTAGCGTTTTACAATGAGCAGTTCTTC.